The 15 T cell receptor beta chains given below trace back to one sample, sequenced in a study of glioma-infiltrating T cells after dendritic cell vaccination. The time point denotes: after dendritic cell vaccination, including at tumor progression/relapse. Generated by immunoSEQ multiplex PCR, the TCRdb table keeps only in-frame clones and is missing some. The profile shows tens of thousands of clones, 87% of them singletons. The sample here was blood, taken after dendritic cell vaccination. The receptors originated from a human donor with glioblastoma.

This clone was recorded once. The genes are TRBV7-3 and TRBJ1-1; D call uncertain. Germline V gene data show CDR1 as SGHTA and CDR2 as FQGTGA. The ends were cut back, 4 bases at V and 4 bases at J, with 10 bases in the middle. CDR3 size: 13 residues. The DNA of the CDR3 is TGTGCCAGCAGCTCCTCTGGGCCCACTGAAGCTTTCTTT. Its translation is CASSSSGPTEAFF.

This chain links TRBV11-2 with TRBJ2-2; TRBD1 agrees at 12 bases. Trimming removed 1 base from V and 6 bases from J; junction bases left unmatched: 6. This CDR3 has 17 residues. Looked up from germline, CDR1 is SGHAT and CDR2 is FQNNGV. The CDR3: CASSLGWDRGPSGELFF. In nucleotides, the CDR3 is TGTGCCAGCAGCTTAGGGTGGGACAGGGGGCCCTCCGGGGAGCTGTTTTTT.

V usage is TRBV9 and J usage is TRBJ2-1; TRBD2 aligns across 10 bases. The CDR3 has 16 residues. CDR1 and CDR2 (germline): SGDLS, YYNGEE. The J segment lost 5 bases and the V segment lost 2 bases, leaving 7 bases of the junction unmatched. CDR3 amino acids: CASSVPSGRGDNEQFF. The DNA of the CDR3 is TGTGCCAGCAGCGTCCCCAGCGGGAGGGGGGACAATGAGCAGTTCTTC. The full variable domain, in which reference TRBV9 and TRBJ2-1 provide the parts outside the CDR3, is DSGVTQTPKHLITATGQRVTLRCSPRSGDLSVYWYQQSLDQGLQFLIQYYNGEERAKGNILERFSAQQFPDLHSELNLSSLELGDSALYFCASSVPSGRGDNEQFFGPGTRLTVL.

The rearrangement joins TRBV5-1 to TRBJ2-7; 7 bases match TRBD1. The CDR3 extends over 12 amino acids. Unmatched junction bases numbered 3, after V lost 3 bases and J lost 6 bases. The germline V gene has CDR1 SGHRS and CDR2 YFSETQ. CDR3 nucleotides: TGCGCCAGCAGCTATGCAGGGGGCGAGCAGTACTTC. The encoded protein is CASSYAGGEQYF.

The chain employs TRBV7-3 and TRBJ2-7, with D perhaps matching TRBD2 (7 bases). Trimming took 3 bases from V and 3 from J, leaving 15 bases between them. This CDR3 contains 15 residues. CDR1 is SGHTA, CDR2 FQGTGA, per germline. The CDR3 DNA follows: TGTGCCAGCAGCTTGGGGGGGGGCAGCATCTACGAGCAGTACTTC. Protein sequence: CASSLGGGSIYEQYF.

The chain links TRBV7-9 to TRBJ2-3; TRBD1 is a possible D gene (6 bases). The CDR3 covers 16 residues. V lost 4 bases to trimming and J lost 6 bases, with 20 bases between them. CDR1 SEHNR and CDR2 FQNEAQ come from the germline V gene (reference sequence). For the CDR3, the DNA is TGTGCCAGCAGCTCACCTATACAGGGATTTTGGGATACGCAGTATTTT. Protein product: CASSSPIQGFWDTQYF.

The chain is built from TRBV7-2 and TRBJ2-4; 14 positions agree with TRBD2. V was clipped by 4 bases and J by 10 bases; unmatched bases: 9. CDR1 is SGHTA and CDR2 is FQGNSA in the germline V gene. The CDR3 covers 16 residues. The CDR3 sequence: CASSSRLAGGPYIQYF. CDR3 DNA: TGTGCCAGCAGCTCTAGACTAGCGGGGGGGCCATATATTCAGTACTTC.

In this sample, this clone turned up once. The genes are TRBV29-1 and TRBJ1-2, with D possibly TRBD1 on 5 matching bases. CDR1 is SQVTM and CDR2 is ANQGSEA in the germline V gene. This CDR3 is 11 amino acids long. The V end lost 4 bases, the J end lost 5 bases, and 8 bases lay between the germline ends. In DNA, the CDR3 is TGCAGCGTTGGCGCAGGGTATGGCTACACCTTC. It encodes CSVGAGYGYTF.

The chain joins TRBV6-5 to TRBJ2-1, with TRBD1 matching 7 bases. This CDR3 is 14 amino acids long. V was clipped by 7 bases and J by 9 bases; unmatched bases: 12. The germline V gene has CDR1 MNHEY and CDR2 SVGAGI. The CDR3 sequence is CASTSLKTGPEQFF. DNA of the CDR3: TGTGCCAGCACCTCTCTCAAGACAGGGCCTGAGCAGTTCTTC.

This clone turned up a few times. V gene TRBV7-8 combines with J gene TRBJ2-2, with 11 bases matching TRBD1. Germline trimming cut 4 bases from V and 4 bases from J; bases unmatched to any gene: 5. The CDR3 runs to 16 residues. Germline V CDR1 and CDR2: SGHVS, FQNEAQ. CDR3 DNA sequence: TGTGCCAGCAGCTCCCGGACAGGGGGCCGCACCGGGGAGCTGTTTTTT. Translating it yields CASSSRTGGRTGELFF.

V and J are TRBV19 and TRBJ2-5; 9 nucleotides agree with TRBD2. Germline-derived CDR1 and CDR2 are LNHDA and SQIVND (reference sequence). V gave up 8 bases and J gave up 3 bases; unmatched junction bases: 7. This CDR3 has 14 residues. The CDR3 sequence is CASSRASGKETQYF. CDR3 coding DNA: TGTGCCAGTTCGAGGGCTAGCGGGAAAGAGACCCAGTACTTC.

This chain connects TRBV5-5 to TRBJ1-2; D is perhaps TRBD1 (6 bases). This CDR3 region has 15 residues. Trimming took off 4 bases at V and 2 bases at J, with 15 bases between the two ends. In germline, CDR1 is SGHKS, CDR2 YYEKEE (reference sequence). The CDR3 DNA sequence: TGTGCCAGCAGCGTGCCAGGGGCGGCCAACTATGGCTACACCTTC. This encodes CASSVPGAANYGYTF. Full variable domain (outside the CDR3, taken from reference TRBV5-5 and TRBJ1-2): DAGVTQSPTHLIKTRGQQVTLRCSPISGHKSVSWYQQVLGQGPQFIFQYYEKEERGRGNFPDRFSARQFPNYSSELNVNALLLGDSALYLCASSVPGAANYGYTFGSGTRLTVV.

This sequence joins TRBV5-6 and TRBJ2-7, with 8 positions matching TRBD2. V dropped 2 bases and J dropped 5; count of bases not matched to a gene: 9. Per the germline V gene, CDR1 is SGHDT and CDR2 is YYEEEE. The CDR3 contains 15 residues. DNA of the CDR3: TGTGCCAGCAGCTTTGGGGTTAGCGGGACCGACGAGCAGTACTTC. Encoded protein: CASSFGVSGTDEQYF.

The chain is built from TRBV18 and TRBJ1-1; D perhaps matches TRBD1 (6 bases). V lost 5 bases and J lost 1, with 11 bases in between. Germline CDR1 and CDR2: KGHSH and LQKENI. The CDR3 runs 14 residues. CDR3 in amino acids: CASSVEGENTEAFF. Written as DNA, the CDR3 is TGTGCCAGCTCAGTTGAGGGGGAGAACACTGAAGCTTTCTTT. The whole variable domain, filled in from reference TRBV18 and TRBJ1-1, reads NAGVMQNPRHLVRRRGQEARLRCSPMKGHSHVYWYRQLPEEGLKFMVYLQKENIIDESGMPKERFSAEFPKEGPSILRIQQVVRGDSAAYFCASSVEGENTEAFFGQGTRLTVV.

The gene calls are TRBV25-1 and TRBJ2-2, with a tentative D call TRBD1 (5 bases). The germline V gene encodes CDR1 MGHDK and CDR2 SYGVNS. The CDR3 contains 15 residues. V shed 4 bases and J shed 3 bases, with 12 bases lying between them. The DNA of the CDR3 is TGTGCCAGCAGTGGCAGGGATGGGTACACCGGGGAGCTGTTTTTT. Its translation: CASSGRDGYTGELFF.